This is a list of T cell receptor beta chains from one sample in a study of OX40 agonist ivuxolimab in advanced cancers. The method was immunoSEQ multiplex PCR; TCRdb's version includes in-frame clones alone and lacks a portion of them. The data show about 50,000 clones, more than 85% seen once. The sample consisted of CD4+ or CD8+ T cells sorted from blood, taken in a trial of the OX40 agonist ivuxolimab. These receptors were taken from an adult with an advanced solid tumor such as melanoma, head and neck, liver or kidney cancer. The CDR3 runs from the conserved cysteine through the conserved F or W. A D gene is named only where the DNA matches it firmly. Some rows mark clone size as missing; the rest say once, few, many or name a class of expanded clone.

clone_size j_call d_call v_call cdr3_nt cdr3_aa
NA TRBJ2-1 NA TRBV19 TGTGCCAGTAGTATTTTTGGGGACCATGAGCAGTTCTTC CASSIFGDHEQFF
NA TRBJ1-2 NA TRBV2 TGTGCCAGCAGTGAACGGATGGACTATGGCTACACCTTC CASSERMDYGYTF
few TRBJ2-7 NA TRBV4-2 TGTGCCAGCAGCCAGATATTAACAGGTCTAACCTCCTACGAGCAGTACTTC CASSQILTGLTSYEQYF
NA TRBJ2-1 TRBD2 TRBV4-1 TGCGCCAGCAGCCAAGAGGATCTAGCGGGGCTACCCTACAATGAGCAGTTCTTC CASSQEDLAGLPYNEQFF
once TRBJ1-1 NA TRBV10-3 TGTGCCATCAGTCCCCGACTAAAAGATGAAGCTTTCTTT CAISPRLKDEAFF
NA TRBJ2-5 TRBD2 TRBV2 TGTGCCAGCAAACGGCAGGGAGGGAGGGAGACCCAGTACTTC CASKRQGGRETQYF
NA TRBJ2-5 NA TRBV7-7 TGTGCCAGCAGTCATAACAGGGGAGGACATGAGACCCAGTACTTC CASSHNRGGHETQYF
NA TRBJ1-5 NA TRBV19 TGTGCCAGTAGTATACAAGACCATCAGCCCCAGCATTTT CASSIQDHQPQHF
NA TRBJ1-1 NA TRBV4-3 TGCGCCAGCAGCCAAGACACAGCGGGGTCGACTATCACTGAAGCTTTCTTT CASSQDTAGSTITEAFF
once TRBJ2-5 NA TRBV7-6 TGTGCCAGCAGCTTAACCGCGACCCAGCAAGAGACCCAGTACTTC CASSLTATQQETQYF
NA TRBJ2-6 NA TRBV18 TGTGCCAGCTCACCGCAGATGGCCTCTGGGGCCAACGTCCTGACTTTC CASSPQMASGANVLTF
NA TRBJ2-7 TRBD2 TRBV5-4 TGTGCCAGCAGCGCCCCTAGCGGGAGACGCGAGCAGTACTTC CASSAPSGRREQYF
NA TRBJ1-1 NA TRBV28 TGTGCCAGCAGTTTAGGTCAGCGTTCGAACACTGAAGCTTTCTTT CASSLGQRSNTEAFF
NA TRBJ1-6 NA TRBV7-9 TGTGCCAGCAGCCGACTTAACTCACCCCTCCACTTT CASSRLNSPLHF
NA TRBJ2-3 NA TRBV29-1 TGCAGCGTTGCCGGACAGAACACAGATACGCAGTATTTT CSVAGQNTDTQYF
NA TRBJ2-7 TRBD1 TRBV7-9 TGTGCCAGCAGCATGGGACAGGGGGCCTACGAGCAGTACTTC CASSMGQGAYEQYF
NA TRBJ1-6 NA TRBV30 TGTGCCTGGAGTCTGAATTCACCCCTCCACTTT CAWSLNSPLHF
NA TRBJ1-2 NA TRBV11-2 TGTGCCAGCAGCTTAGAGGGGGCCTATGGCTACACCTTC CASSLEGAYGYTF
NA TRBJ1-1 TRBD1 TRBV6-5 TGTGCCAGCAGTAAAGAGGGACAGGGGGTGACTGAAGCTTTCTTT CASSKEGQGVTEAFF
NA TRBJ1-5 NA TRBV18 TGTGCCAGCTCACCAAGTGTTCAGACTAGCAATCAGCCCCAGCATTTT CASSPSVQTSNQPQHF
NA TRBJ1-1 TRBD1 TRBV5-4 TGTGCCAGCAGCTTGGGGACAGGGAACACTGAAGCTTTCTTT CASSLGTGNTEAFF
NA TRBJ2-1 NA TRBV19 TGTGCCAGTAGTATAAGGGAACTAGCTATTGGTGAGCAGTTCTTC CASSIRELAIGEQFF
NA TRBJ1-1 NA TRBV5-5 TGTGCCAGCAGCTTGGGAGGTATTATGAACACTGAAGCTTTCTTT CASSLGGIMNTEAFF